These 31 T cell receptor beta chains were all obtained from the same sample, sequenced in a study of T cells after yellow fever vaccination. TCRdb re-derived calls from the 5' RACE reads in MiXCR, one entry per CDR3 protein. The sample holds around 200,000 distinct CDR3 sequences; about 10% are singletons and the top ten take 36%. The material sequenced was CD8+ T cells sorted from PBMCs, taken 15 days after the yellow fever booster vaccination. Source of these receptors: a man in his late teens or twenties who received the YFV17D yellow fever vaccine.

This clonotype came up a few times. The CDR3 coding sequence is TGTGCCAGCGCCAGCAGGGAGAACACTGAAGCTTTCTTT. Its translation is CASASRENTEAFF. This chain uses TRBV6-5 with TRBJ1-1; D might be TRBD1 (5 bases). Germline V gene data show CDR1 as MNHEY and CDR2 as SVGAGI. The CDR3 loop spans 13 amino acids. V was clipped by 8 bases and J by 1 base, with 11 bases between them.

This clonotype was counted many times. CDR3 protein: CASSPGQLEAFF. The CDR3 nucleotides read TGTGCCAGCAGCCCCGGACAGCTTGAAGCTTTCTTT. V is TRBV6-5 and J is TRBJ1-1; maybe TRBD1 (6 bases). The V gene's germline CDR1 is MNHEY and CDR2 SVGAGI. The CDR3 extends over 12 amino acids. V lost 6 bases and J 7 bases, leaving 12 bases between the germline ends.

This clonotype has more than one count but fewer than ten. The chain couples TRBV9 to TRBJ2-1, with 7 bases aligning to TRBD1. J gave up 2 bases and V 0 bases, and 2 bases lay outside the gene matches. CDR1 is SGDLS and CDR2 is YYNGEE in the germline V gene. This CDR3 is built from 15 residues. CDR3 coding DNA: TGTGCCAGCAGCGTAGGGGACAGTACCTACAATGAGCAGTTCTTC. Encoded protein: CASSVGDSTYNEQFF.

This clonotype came up many times. V usage is TRBV6-1 and J usage is TRBJ2-7; D perhaps matches TRBD2 (6 bases). Germline-derived CDR1 and CDR2 are MNHNS and SASEGT. The CDR3 consists of 15 residues. V was pared by 8 bases and J by 0 bases, with 17 bases between. The CDR3 sequence is CASGLGGDGSYEQYF. In DNA, the CDR3 is TGTGCCAGCGGATTGGGAGGCGACGGCTCCTACGAGCAGTACTTC.

This rearrangement joins TRBV4-2 to TRBJ2-5; TRBD2 matches at 10 bases. The CDR3 spans 16 residues. With V trimmed by 4 bases and J by 2 bases, 7 bases remained unmatched. Germline V gene data show CDR1 as LGHNA and CDR2 as YNFKEQ. CDR3 in DNA: TGTGCCAGCAGCCTAATAGGACTAGCGGTTCAAGAGACCCAGTACTTC. This sequence encodes CASSLIGLAVQETQYF.

This clonotype was seen many times. The CDR3 DNA reads TGTGCCAGCAGTTACCCGGGGGGTGAAGCTTTCTTT. Its translation: CASSYPGGEAFF. The chain recombines TRBV12-3 or TRBV12-4 with TRBJ1-1; tentative D call: TRBD1 (5 bases). CDR3 size: 12 residues. The V gene lost 4 bases and the J gene lost 7 bases, with 10 bases spanning the gap.

This clonotype was detected once. The chain is built from TRBV23-1 and TRBJ2-7, with D tentatively TRBD1 (6 bases). TRBV23-1 qualifies as an ORF whose function is uncertain. Deletions cut 2 bases from V and 7 bases from J, with 36 bases between. The CDR3 contains 21 residues. In DNA, the CDR3 is TGCGCCAGCAGTCAACACTGTTCTCGCAGGGGTAAAAAAGGGTCGACGAAAGAGCAGTACTTC. Amino acids: CASSQHCSRRGKKGSTKEQYF.

This rearrangement joins TRBV7-6 to TRBJ2-7, with 7 bases identical to TRBD1. Germline-derived CDR1 and CDR2 are SGHVS and FNYEAQ. CDR3 size: 15 residues. V lost 5 bases to trimming and J lost 5 bases; unmatched junction nucleotides: 12. The DNA of the CDR3 is TGTGCCAGCAGCCCAAGACAGGGCACGAGGCACGAGCAGTACTTC. Translating it yields CASSPRQGTRHEQYF.

A few counts support this clonotype. The genes are TRBV19 and TRBJ1-1; D unclear. V dropped 1 base and J dropped 4 bases, with 7 bases sitting between them. In germline, CDR1 is LNHDA, CDR2 SQIVND (reference sequence). The CDR3 totals 13 residues. CDR3 coding DNA: TGTGCCAGTAGTATAGTGGAGGGCACTGAAGCTTTCTTT. This translates into CASSIVEGTEAFF.

This clonotype was counted a single time. The chain couples TRBV7-9 to TRBJ2-7; D possibly matches TRBD1 or TRBD2 (7 bases each). The CDR3 covers 15 residues. Germline CDR1 reads SEHNR; CDR2 reads FQNEAQ (reference sequence). The ends were cut back, 5 bases at V and 2 bases at J, with 16 bases in the middle. CDR3 protein: CASSRGAQGAYEQYV. The CDR3 DNA sequence: TGTGCCAGCAGCCGGGGGGCGCAGGGGGCCTACGAGCAGTACGTC.

This clonotype was found many times. V is TRBV25-1 and J is TRBJ2-7; 8 bases match TRBD1. The CDR3 totals 12 residues. Trimming cost V 8 bases and J 5 bases; bases outside gene matches: 5. Germline V gene sequence: CDR1 MGHDK, CDR2 SYGVNS. CDR3 bases: TGTGCCAGCCAGGACAGGGCGCACGAGCAGTACTTC. It translates to CASQDRAHEQYF.

This clonotype has more than one count but fewer than ten. This rearrangement joins TRBV10-1 to TRBJ2-5; 11 nucleotides agree with TRBD2. The V gene's germline CDR1 is WNHNN and CDR2 SYGVQD (reference sequence). The CDR3 has 15 amino acids. Germline trimming cut 8 bases from V and 1 base from J; bases unmatched to any gene: 6. CDR3 protein: CASPDGLAGQETQYF. CDR3 nucleotides: TGCGCCAGCCCCGACGGACTAGCGGGCCAAGAGACCCAGTACTTC.

V is TRBV5-1 and J is TRBJ2-1, with TRBD1 matching 8 bases. V dropped 0 bases and J dropped 6; count of bases not matched to a gene: 5. The CDR3 is made up of 15 amino acids. CDR1 SGHRS and CDR2 YFSETQ come from the germline V gene. For the CDR3, the DNA is TGCGCCAGCAGCTTGGCAGAGACAGGGGTCAATGAGCAGTTCTTC. This codes for CASSLAETGVNEQFF.

This clonotype showed up just a few times. This chain connects TRBV6-2 or TRBV6-3 to TRBJ1-5; perhaps TRBD1 as D (5 bases). CDR1 is MNHEY and CDR2 is SVGEGT in the germline V gene. The CDR3 extends over 13 amino acids. Trimming took off 4 bases at V and 2 bases at J, with 6 bases between the two ends. The CDR3 region has the DNA TGTGCCAGCAGTTGGGGGGGCAATCAGCCCCAGCATTTT. Residues: CASSWGGNQPQHF.

This clonotype was observed a handful of times. The chain couples TRBV7-2 to TRBJ1-2; no definite D call. This CDR3 comprises 18 residues. Germline CDR1 reads SGHTA; CDR2 reads FQGNSA. Trimming removed 2 bases at V and 6 bases at J, with 25 bases between. The CDR3, as DNA: TGTGCCAGCAGCTTACGACCCCCTGTAGTTCTCCCTGGTCATGGCTACACCTTC. Translating it yields CASSLRPPVVLPGHGYTF.

This chain uses TRBV11-2 with TRBJ2-5; D is possibly TRBD2 (6 bases). This CDR3 is built from 14 residues. CDR1 is SGHAT, CDR2 FQNNGV, per germline. V lost 4 bases, J lost 2 bases, and 11 bases lay in between. CDR3 region: CASSWGVQQETQYF. Here the CDR3 DNA reads TGTGCCAGCAGCTGGGGGGTCCAGCAAGAGACCCAGTACTTC.

This clonotype has a handful of counts. V gene TRBV12-3 or TRBV12-4 combines with J gene TRBJ2-2; D perhaps matches TRBD1 (5 bases). CDR3 length equals 16 residues. The V end lost 7 bases, the J end lost 0 bases, and 15 bases lay between the germline ends. CDR3: CASTIMTVPNTGELFF. The CDR3 coding sequence is TGTGCCAGCACTATTATGACAGTCCCGAACACCGGGGAGCTGTTTTTT.

This clonotype came up a few times. The gene calls are TRBV7-3 and TRBJ2-7, with 7 positions matching TRBD2. V dropped 1 base and J dropped 3; count of bases not matched to a gene: 3. This CDR3 has 14 amino acids. Germline CDR1 is SGHTA and CDR2 is FQGTGA. CDR3 amino acids: CASSLSGGNYEQYV. The CDR3 DNA is TGTGCCAGCAGCTTAAGCGGGGGTAACTACGAGCAGTACGTC.

The chain carries TRBV7-9 and TRBJ2-7, with TRBD1 as a possible D gene (6 bases). The CDR3 extends over 12 amino acids. The germline V and J ends were trimmed by 5 bases and 5 bases, with 10 bases remaining between them. Germline CDR1 is SEHNR and CDR2 is FQNEAQ (reference sequence). The CDR3 loop reads CASSPGANEQYV. In DNA form, the CDR3 reads TGTGCCAGCAGCCCAGGGGCGAACGAGCAGTACGTC.

This chain connects TRBV4-1 to TRBJ2-3; the match to TRBD2 covers 7 bases. This CDR3 is 15 amino acids long. Germline V lookup: CDR1 MGHRA, CDR2 YSYEKL. J was trimmed by 1 base and V by 7 bases; bases with no gene match: 8. The CDR3 DNA sequence: TGCGCCAGCACTTCTTTTGCGGGGGGCACAGATACGCAGTATTTT. This codes for CASTSFAGGTDTQYF.

The J gene is TRBJ2-7, the V gene TRBV7-9, with D uncertain. Trimming removed 1 base from V and 1 base from J, with 11 bases in between. This CDR3 contains 15 residues. CDR1 is SEHNR and CDR2 is FQNEAQ in the germline V gene (reference sequence). CDR3 sequence: CASSLVVGLSYEQYF. CDR3 DNA: TGTGCCAGCAGCTTAGTGGTAGGTTTGTCCTACGAGCAGTACTTC.

V usage is TRBV5-4 and J usage is TRBJ2-1; 11 bases line up with TRBD2. CDR1 and CDR2 from the germline V gene are SGHNT and YYREEE (reference sequence). V trimming: 1 base; J trimming: 12 bases; junction bases outside the gene matches: 0. There are 12 residues in the CDR3. CDR3 protein: CASSLTSGGQFF. The CDR3, as DNA: TGTGCCAGCAGCTTGACTAGCGGGGGGCAGTTCTTC.

This clonotype was seen a handful of times. The chain uses TRBV4-1 and TRBJ1-5; D is unresolved. The CDR3 totals 14 residues. CDR1 is MGHRA, CDR2 YSYEKL, per germline. The V gene lost 3 bases and the J gene lost 6 bases, with 12 bases spanning the gap. The DNA of the CDR3 is TGCGCCAGCAGCCAGAACAGTTTCGGTCAGCCCCAGCATTTT. Amino acid sequence: CASSQNSFGQPQHF.

This chain links TRBV13 with TRBJ2-1; D may be TRBD1 or TRBD2 (6 bases each). V lost 5 bases to trimming and J lost 13 bases, with 21 bases between them. The CDR3 consists of 14 residues. The germline gives CDR1 PRHDT, CDR2 FYEKMQ (reference sequence). The CDR3 spells CASSPTLGRGHQFF. The CDR3 bases are TGTGCCAGCAGCCCCACCTTAGGACGGGGGCACCAGTTCTTC.

The chain recombines TRBV6-4 with TRBJ2-1; 9 bases map to TRBD2. Germline V CDR1 and CDR2: MRHNA, SNTAGT. The CDR3 has 16 amino acids. V was clipped by 0 bases and J by 0 bases; unmatched bases: 0. CDR3 amino acids: CASSDSGLASYNEQFF. Written as DNA, the CDR3 is TGTGCCAGCAGTGACTCGGGACTAGCCTCCTACAATGAGCAGTTCTTC.

This clonotype has just a few counts. The CDR3: CASSLHSGGEQFF. CDR3 sequence (DNA): TGCGCCAGCAGCCTACACTCGGGCGGAGAGCAGTTCTTC. The chain uses TRBV4-3 and TRBJ2-1; D is ambiguous. CDR3 length: 13 residues. The germline gives CDR1 LGHNA, CDR2 YSLEER. V shed 4 bases and J shed 10 bases, with 14 bases lying between them.

The chain carries TRBV27 and TRBJ2-2; 9 bases are a match to TRBD2. CDR1 and CDR2 (germline): MNHEY, SMNVEV (reference sequence). The junction had 3 bases not matched to a gene; V was cut back by 3 bases and J by 1 base. The CDR3 runs 16 residues. The CDR3 DNA reads TGTGCCAGCAGTTTCTTGCGGGGGGGGAACACCGGGGAGCTGTTTTTT. Its translation is CASSFLRGGNTGELFF.

The chain recombines TRBV7-9 with TRBJ2-7, with 9 bases matching TRBD1. The ends lost 4 bases at V and 4 bases at J; junction bases unmatched: 8. Germline loops: CDR1 SEHNR, CDR2 FQNEAQ (reference sequence). The CDR3 contains 15 residues. CDR3 coding DNA: TGTGCCAGCAGCTCACAGGGGGCCGGACGTTACGAGCAGTACTTC. It is translated as CASSSQGAGRYEQYF.

This clonotype was detected a few times. This chain links TRBV5-4 with TRBJ2-5, with a tentative D call TRBD2 (6 bases). Germline assignment: CDR1 SGHNT and CDR2 YYREEE (reference sequence). The CDR3 sequence is 13 residues long. The germline V and J ends were trimmed by 9 bases and 3 bases, with 15 bases remaining between them. In nucleotides, the CDR3 is TGTGCCAACTCCCGGGACTTGGAAGAGACCCAGTACTTC. It codes for CANSRDLEETQYF.

This chain joins TRBV5-1 and TRBJ2-1; 7 bases are a match to TRBD2. There are 13 residues in the CDR3. Germline V gene sequence: CDR1 SGHRS, CDR2 YFSETQ. Trimming took 5 bases from V and 8 from J; bases not matched to a gene: 7. The CDR3 DNA is TGCGCCAGCAGTTGGGGAGGGTCGGATGAGCAGTTCTTC. Amino acid sequence: CASSWGGSDEQFF.

J is TRBJ1-1 and V is TRBV5-5; perhaps TRBD1 as D (6 bases). The V gene lost 4 bases and the J gene lost 2 bases, with 18 bases spanning the gap. The germline V gene has CDR1 SGHKS and CDR2 YYEKEE (reference sequence). The CDR3 is made up of 16 amino acids. The CDR3 region is CASSPRQADLNTEAFF. CDR3 DNA: TGTGCCAGCAGCCCCCGACAGGCGGATCTCAACACTGAAGCTTTCTTT.